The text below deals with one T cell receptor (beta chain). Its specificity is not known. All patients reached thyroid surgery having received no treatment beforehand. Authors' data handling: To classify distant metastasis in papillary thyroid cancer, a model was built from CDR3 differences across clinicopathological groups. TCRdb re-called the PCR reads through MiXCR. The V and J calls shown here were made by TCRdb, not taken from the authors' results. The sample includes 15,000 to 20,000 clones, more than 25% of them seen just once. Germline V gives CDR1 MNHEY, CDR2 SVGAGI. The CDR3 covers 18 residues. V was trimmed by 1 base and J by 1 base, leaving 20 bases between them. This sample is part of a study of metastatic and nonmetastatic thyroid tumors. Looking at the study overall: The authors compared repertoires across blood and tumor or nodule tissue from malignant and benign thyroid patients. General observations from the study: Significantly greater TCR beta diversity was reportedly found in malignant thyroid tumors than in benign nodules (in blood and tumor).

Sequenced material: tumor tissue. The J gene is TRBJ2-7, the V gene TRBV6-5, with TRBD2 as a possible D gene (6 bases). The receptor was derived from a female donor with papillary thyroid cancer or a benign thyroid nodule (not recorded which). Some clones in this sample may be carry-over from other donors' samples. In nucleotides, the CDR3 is TGTGCCAGCAGTTACTACCCCCCCGACGGGAGTACTTCCTACGAGCAGTACTTC. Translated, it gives CASSYYPPDGSTSYEQYF.